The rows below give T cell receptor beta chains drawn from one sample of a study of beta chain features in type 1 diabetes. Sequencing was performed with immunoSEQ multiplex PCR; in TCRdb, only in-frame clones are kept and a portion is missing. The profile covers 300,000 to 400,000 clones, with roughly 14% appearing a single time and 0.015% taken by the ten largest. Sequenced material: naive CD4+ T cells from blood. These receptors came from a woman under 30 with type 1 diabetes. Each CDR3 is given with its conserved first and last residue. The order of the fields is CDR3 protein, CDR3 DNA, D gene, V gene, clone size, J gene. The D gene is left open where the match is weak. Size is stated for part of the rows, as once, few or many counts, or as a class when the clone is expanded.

CASSPPTGPWKTQYF	TGTGCCAGCTCACCACCCACAGGGCCGTGGAAGACCCAGTACTTC	-	TRBV18	-	TRBJ2-5
CASSQNSGRGTDTQYF	TGCGCCAGCAGTCAAAATAGCGGGAGGGGCACAGATACGCAGTATTTT	TRBD2	TRBV23-1	many	TRBJ2-3
CASSSGQGASGELFF	TGTGCCAGCAGCTCGGGACAGGGGGCGTCCGGGGAGCTGTTTTTT	TRBD1	TRBV11-3	few	TRBJ2-2
CAITVGGGQPQHF	TGTGCCATCACTGTGGGGGGTGGACAGCCCCAGCATTTT	-	TRBV10-3	few	TRBJ1-5
CAISEAGVGEQFF	TGTGCCATCAGTGAAGCGGGAGTCGGTGAGCAGTTCTTC	TRBD2	TRBV10-3	few	TRBJ2-1
CASSVASGGSYEQYF	TGTGCCAGCAGCGTAGCTTCGGGAGGCTCCTACGAGCAGTACTTC	TRBD2	TRBV9	-	TRBJ2-7
CASSLTGILAYGYTF	TGTGCCAGCAGCTTAACAGGGATTCTGGCCTATGGCTACACCTTC	-	TRBV5-4	-	TRBJ1-2
CAGNAGTRSVGELFF	TGTGCCGGGAACGCCGGGACTAGGAGCGTGGGGGAGCTGTTTTTT	TRBD2	TRBV30	few	TRBJ2-2
CASSHLGDGTEAFF	TGCGCCAGCAGCCACCTCGGGGATGGCACTGAAGCTTTCTTT	-	TRBV4-3	few	TRBJ1-1
CASSFGGPGQPQHF	TGTGCCAGCAGTTTCGGGGGGCCAGGACAGCCCCAGCATTTT	-	TRBV28	-	TRBJ1-5
CATRPAGAKETQYF	TGTGCCACCCGCCCAGCGGGTGCGAAAGAGACCCAGTACTTC	-	TRBV27	-	TRBJ2-5
CASRPTSGSSEQYF	TGTGCCAGCAGGCCGACTAGCGGGAGTAGTGAGCAGTACTTC	TRBD2	TRBV28	-	TRBJ2-7
CASSIGGTGSHYEQYF	TGTGCCAGTAGTATAGGCGGGACTGGGAGTCACTACGAGCAGTACTTC	-	TRBV19	few	TRBJ2-7
CASSYGAGVGETQYF	TGTGCCAGCAGTTACGGAGCGGGAGTAGGAGAGACCCAGTACTTC	TRBD2	TRBV6-5	-	TRBJ2-5
CASSTSGTGELFF	TGTGCCAGCAGTACTAGCGGGACCGGGGAGCTGTTTTTT	TRBD2	TRBV2	few	TRBJ2-2
CAWSKGASDVLPTYF	TGTGCCTGGAGTAAGGGGGCCTCCGATGTTTTGCCAACGTACTTC	TRBD1	TRBV30	few	TRBJ2-5
CASSQSTSGSYEQYF	TGTGCCAGCTCACAATCGACTAGCGGTTCCTACGAGCAGTACTTC	TRBD2	TRBV18	few	TRBJ2-7
CASSRRTVGPDTQYF	TGTGCCAGCAGCCGCCGGACAGTCGGCCCAGATACGCAGTATTTT	-	TRBV5-4	-	TRBJ2-3
CASSRGLAGAETQYF	TGTGCCAGCAGCAGGGGACTAGCGGGAGCGGAGACCCAGTACTTC	TRBD2	TRBV5-4	few	TRBJ2-5
CASSLGRLAVHNEQFF	TGTGCCAGCAGTTTAGGGCGACTAGCGGTCCACAATGAGCAGTTCTTC	TRBD2	TRBV28	-	TRBJ2-1
CASSSRGRADSYNEQFF	TGCGCCAGCAGCTCGCGCGGGAGGGCTGACTCCTACAATGAGCAGTTCTTC	TRBD2	TRBV5-1	few	TRBJ2-1
CAWLGTANTEAFF	TGTGCCTGGCTTGGGACAGCGAACACTGAAGCTTTCTTT	TRBD1	TRBV30	-	TRBJ1-1
CASSLSTGGSYEQYF	TGTGCCAGCAGCCTGTCGACAGGGGGGTCCTACGAGCAGTACTTC	TRBD1	TRBV7-9	-	TRBJ2-7
CASTPDSSYEQYF	TGTGCCAGCACCCCCGACAGCTCCTACGAGCAGTACTTC	-	TRBV28	few	TRBJ2-7
CASSTAGGGSYEQYF	TGTGCCAGCAGCACGGCTGGCGGAGGCTCCTACGAGCAGTACTTC	-	TRBV9	few	TRBJ2-7
CAWSVRRVFVTGANVLTF	TGTGCCTGGAGTGTAAGGAGGGTTTTTGTTACTGGGGCCAACGTCCTGACTTTC	-	TRBV30	-	TRBJ2-6
CASSLGAGPDTQYF	TGTGCCAGCAGCTTAGGAGCAGGCCCAGATACGCAGTATTTT	-	TRBV11-3	-	TRBJ2-3
CSVFIRTGVTGANVLTF	TGCAGCGTTTTTATCCGGACAGGGGTAACTGGGGCCAACGTCCTGACTTTC	TRBD1	TRBV29-1	-	TRBJ2-6
CASRRGLAGVDYNEQFF	TGTGCCAGCAGAAGAGGACTAGCGGGAGTAGACTACAATGAGCAGTTCTTC	TRBD2	TRBV5-4	-	TRBJ2-1
CAWTSRANEQFF	TGTGCCTGGACATCCAGGGCCAATGAGCAGTTCTTC	-	TRBV30	-	TRBJ2-1
CASSLAPPNEQFF	TGTGCCAGCAGCTTAGCCCCCCCTAATGAGCAGTTCTTC	-	TRBV11-2	few	TRBJ2-1
CAWGLSYEQYF	TGTGCCTGGGGACTTTCCTACGAGCAGTACTTC	-	TRBV30	-	TRBJ2-7
CASSYFNGDNEQFF	TGTGCCAGCAGTTACTTCAACGGTGACAATGAGCAGTTCTTC	-	TRBV6-6	few	TRBJ2-1
CASSGPTNEKLFF	TGTGCCAGCAGCGGGCCAACTAATGAAAAACTGTTTTTT	-	TRBV9	-	TRBJ1-4
CASSSGFQEEETQYF	TGTGCCAGCAGCTCGGGGTTTCAGGAGGAAGAGACCCAGTACTTC	-	TRBV11-3	-	TRBJ2-5
CSVTPGLAEETQYF	TGCAGCGTTACCCCGGGACTAGCGGAAGAGACCCAGTACTTC	TRBD2	TRBV29-1	few	TRBJ2-5
CAISGPGQGADNEQFF	TGTGCCATCAGTGGACCGGGACAGGGGGCCGACAATGAGCAGTTCTTC	TRBD1	TRBV10-3	-	TRBJ2-1
CASSSTGLETQYF	TGTGCCAGCAGCAGTACAGGGCTGGAGACCCAGTACTTC	-	TRBV6-5	-	TRBJ2-5
CASSYSNLPSGTQYF	TGTGCCAGCAGTTACTCGAACCTACCTTCGGGGACCCAGTACTTC	-	TRBV6-5	-	TRBJ2-5
CASSPRGMGGDIQYF	TGTGCCAGCAGTCCACGGGGCATGGGGGGAGACATTCAGTACTTC	-	TRBV28	few	TRBJ2-4
CASSSQGAHEQYF	TGTGCCAGCAGTTCACAGGGGGCCCACGAGCAGTACTTC	TRBD1	TRBV28	-	TRBJ2-7
CSVGRGGTEAFF	TGCAGCGTTGGACGCGGTGGCACTGAAGCTTTCTTT	-	TRBV29-1	-	TRBJ1-1
CASSIGGRRNQPQHF	TGTGCCAGCAGTATCGGAGGAAGGCGCAATCAGCCCCAGCATTTT	-	TRBV28	-	TRBJ1-5
CASSTDRVVGELFF	TGTGCCAGTAGTACCGACAGGGTGGTCGGGGAGCTGTTTTTT	TRBD1	TRBV19	few	TRBJ2-2
CASSILGGRLYNEQFF	TGTGCCAGTAGTATTCTCGGGGGGCGCCTTTACAATGAGCAGTTCTTC	-	TRBV19	-	TRBJ2-1
CASSPGQGLTDTQYF	TGTGCCAGCAGCCCGGGACAGGGCCTCACAGATACGCAGTATTTT	TRBD1	TRBV7-2	few	TRBJ2-3
CASSVGTAPSEGQYF	TGTGCCAGCAGCGTAGGTACAGCCCCATCCGAAGGGCAGTACTTC	-	TRBV9	few	TRBJ2-7
CSVAPRLQETQYF	TGCAGCGTTGCCCCTAGGCTCCAAGAGACCCAGTACTTC	-	TRBV29-1	-	TRBJ2-5
CASAPGQGIQPQHF	TGTGCCAGCGCGCCGGGACAGGGAATACAGCCCCAGCATTTT	TRBD1	TRBV18	few	TRBJ1-5
CASRREGTGSSYEQYF	TGTGCCAGCCGCCGGGAAGGGACTGGCAGCTCCTACGAGCAGTACTTC	-	TRBV19	-	TRBJ2-7